A selection of T cell receptor beta chains follows, all from one sample in a study of blood T cell repertoires in COVID-19. Data came from immunoSEQ multiplex PCR; TCRdb stores just in-frame clones and leaves some out. The top ten hold approximately 2.9% of the sample, which has over 120,000 clones, about 80% seen once. The sample comprised peripheral blood. The receptors derive from an elderly woman with acute or convalescent COVID-19. Each CDR3 is given with its conserved first and last residue. The D gene is left open where the match is weak. Clone size, where shown, is once, few, many, or a class for clones that have expanded.

DNA	CDR3	D	V	J	size
TGTGCCAGCAGCTTAGTTGGGCAGGGCAGGGTGGTAGGCAATCAGCCCCAGCATTTT	CASSLVGQGRVVGNQPQHF	-	TRBV7-9	TRBJ1-5	-
TGTGCCAGCAGCGTAGTGGGGACAGACAATGAGCAGTTCTTC	CASSVVGTDNEQFF	TRBD1	TRBV9	TRBJ2-1	-
TGCGCCAGCAGCCACCCGGGACAAGCTTTCTCTGGGGCCAACGTCCTGACTTTC	CASSHPGQAFSGANVLTF	-	TRBV4-1	TRBJ2-6	-
TGTGCCAGCAGCCAAGGAGGAACCGGGGAGCTGTTTTTT	CASSQGGTGELFF	-	TRBV3-1/TRBV3-2	TRBJ2-2	few
TGTGCCAGCAGCTTGGGGGGGTTCGTCTCCTACAATGAGCAGTTCTTC	CASSLGGFVSYNEQFF	TRBD2	TRBV7-2	TRBJ2-1	-
TGTGCCAGCAGCCAAGGGTTTGAGAGGGTCCGAGGATCACCCCTCCACTTT	CASSQGFERVRGSPLHF	-	TRBV14	TRBJ1-6	-
TGTGCCAGCTTCGGCCCAGGGACAGATACGCAGTATTTT	CASFGPGTDTQYF	-	TRBV18	TRBJ2-3	-
TGTGCCAGCTCACGCAACAGGGAGATCAACACCGGGGAGCTGTTTTTT	CASSRNREINTGELFF	-	TRBV18	TRBJ2-2	-
TGTGCCAGCTCGCCCACGGCCCGGGACAGGGCGGAGACCCAGTACTTC	CASSPTARDRAETQYF	TRBD1	TRBV18	TRBJ2-5	-
TGTGCCAGTAGTACTTCAATGGCCACAGGGGTGATAGGTGGCTACACCTTC	CASSTSMATGVIGGYTF	TRBD1	TRBV19	TRBJ1-2	few
TGTGCCAGCAGCCTCTCCAGGGGGTTTGGAAACACCATATATTTT	CASSLSRGFGNTIYF	TRBD1	TRBV9	TRBJ1-3	-